The 13 T cell receptor beta chains listed next were all sequenced from one sample in a study of shared clonotypes between healthy human individuals. Naive CD8 cells were CD45RO-negative, positively selected for CCR7, excluding terminally differentiated effector memory CD45RA+ cells. Sequencing used immunoSEQ multiplex PCR; TCRdb keeps in-frame clones, though not all of them. The table lists fewer than 700,000 clones, roughly 95% of them singletons. The sequenced material came from naive CD8+ T cells sorted from blood. The receptor set was obtained from a woman aged 25 to 39 in good health.

This chain joins TRBV9 and TRBJ1-4; D is possibly TRBD1 (6 bases). The germline V gene has CDR1 SGDLS and CDR2 YYNGEE. Trimming left V 0 bases short and J 3 bases short, with 12 bases between. The CDR3 runs to 16 residues. The CDR3 reads CASSVARGGPNEKLFF. The CDR3 DNA is TGTGCCAGCAGCGTAGCTCGCGGGGGGCCTAATGAAAAACTGTTTTTT.

The chain employs TRBV5-5 and TRBJ2-7, with D possibly TRBD1 on 7 matching bases. Germline CDR1 SGHKS, CDR2 YYEKEE (reference sequence). The CDR3 has 14 residues. V gave up 2 bases and J gave up 6 bases, with 15 bases separating them. CDR3 sequence reads: CASSFSQGDFEQYF. CDR3 bases: TGTGCCAGCAGCTTCTCCCAGGGGGACTTCGAGCAGTACTTC.

This chain connects TRBV6-1 to TRBJ2-3; no reliable D call. Deletions cut 0 bases from V and 0 bases from J, with 16 bases between. The CDR3 loop spans 18 amino acids. Germline V gene data show CDR1 as MNHNS and CDR2 as SASEGT. The CDR3 sequence: CASSEAVRTGLSTDTQYF. The DNA for the CDR3 is TGTGCCAGCAGTGAAGCGGTTCGGACGGGTCTTAGCACAGATACGCAGTATTTT.

The chain joins TRBV7-2 to TRBJ1-5, with D tentatively TRBD1 (6 bases). V was pared by 4 bases and J by 4 bases, with 11 bases between. Per germline, CDR1 SGHTA and CDR2 FQGNSA. CDR3 length equals 14 residues. The CDR3 DNA reads TGTGCCAGCAGCTCTAGGGGGTGGAATCAGCCCCAGCATTTT. Protein product: CASSSRGWNQPQHF.

The chain is built from TRBV7-9 and TRBJ2-3, with TRBD2 identical over 12 bases. CDR1 and CDR2 (germline): SEHNR, FQNEAQ (reference sequence). CDR3 size: 16 residues. V dropped 4 bases and J dropped 6; count of bases not matched to a gene: 8. The CDR3 reads CASSSTSGRPTDTQYF. The CDR3, as DNA: TGTGCCAGCAGCTCCACTAGCGGGAGGCCGACGGATACGCAGTATTTT.

V and J are TRBV29-1 and TRBJ1-1; D is unclear. Trimming stripped 5 bases from V and 1 base from J, with 8 bases between. Germline CDR1 is SQVTM and CDR2 is ANQGSEA. This CDR3 comprises 12 residues. The CDR3 region is CSVLVWNTEAFF. CDR3 nucleotides: TGCAGCGTTTTGGTGTGGAACACTGAAGCTTTCTTT.

The genes are TRBV27 and TRBJ2-7; D is unclear. This CDR3 is 13 amino acids long. V shed 3 bases and J shed 2 bases, with 8 bases lying between them. The germline V gene has CDR1 MNHEY and CDR2 SMNVEV (reference sequence). In DNA form, the CDR3 reads TGTGCCAGCAGTTTTGGGAATACCTACGAGCAGTACTTC. Its translation is CASSFGNTYEQYF.

This chain's CDR3 is CASRDRGWTDTQYF. In DNA, the CDR3 is TGTGCCAGTAGGGACAGGGGGTGGACAGATACGCAGTATTTT. The chain has TRBV19 and TRBJ2-3; 10 positions match TRBD1. The germline V gene encodes CDR1 LNHDA and CDR2 SQIVND (reference sequence). There are 14 residues in the CDR3. V lost 6 bases and J lost 3; bases outside the gene matches: 3. Filled out from reference TRBV19 and TRBJ2-3, the complete variable domain reads DGGITQSPKYLFRKEGQNVTLSCEQNLNHDAMYWYRQDPGQGLRLIYYSQIVNDFQKGDIAEGYSVSREKKESFPLTVTSAQKNPTAFYLCASRDRGWTDTQYFGPGTRLTVL.

This sequence joins TRBV11-1 and TRBJ2-1; tentatively, D is TRBD2 (6 bases). The CDR3 has 11 amino acids. The germline V and J ends were trimmed by 4 bases and 15 bases, with 13 bases remaining between them. The V gene's germline CDR1 is SGHAT and CDR2 FQDESV (reference sequence). CDR3 sequence reads: CASSSGLSGFF. CDR3 nucleotides: TGTGCCAGCAGCTCGGGACTTAGCGGGTTCTTC.

The gene calls are TRBV27 and TRBJ2-7; D remains ambiguous. Trimming took off 6 bases at V and 3 bases at J, with 12 bases between the two ends. This CDR3 contains 13 residues. The germline CDR1 and CDR2 sequences are MNHEY and SMNVEV (reference sequence). CDR3: CASSPTEDYEQYF. CDR3 coding DNA: TGTGCCAGCAGCCCTACAGAGGACTACGAGCAGTACTTC.

The J gene is TRBJ2-1, the V gene TRBV7-9; 8 positions agree with TRBD1. There are 15 residues in the CDR3. Germline loops: CDR1 SEHNR, CDR2 FQNEAQ (reference sequence). The trim removed 5 bases at V and 2 bases at J, leaving 5 bases unmatched. The CDR3 sequence: CASSKQGATYNEQFF. The CDR3 DNA sequence: TGTGCCAGCAGCAAGCAGGGGGCGACCTACAATGAGCAGTTCTTC.

This chain uses TRBV28 with TRBJ2-7; weak D call: TRBD1 (6 bases). V was shortened by 6 bases and J by 3 bases, with 9 bases between the two germline ends. This CDR3 has 12 residues. Germline loops: CDR1 MDHEN, CDR2 SYDVKM. The CDR3 protein is CASSTGIYEQYF. The CDR3 bases are TGTGCCAGCAGCACAGGGATCTACGAGCAGTACTTC.

The V gene is TRBV7-6, the J gene TRBJ2-7; 14 bases agree with TRBD2. V was pared by 5 bases and J by 0 bases, with 12 bases of the junction left unmatched. CDR3 length: 19 amino acids. CDR1 is SGHVS, CDR2 FNYEAQ, per germline. DNA of the CDR3: TGTGCCAGCAGCCCCGGGAGCGGGACTAGCGGGGGACCCTCCTACGAGCAGTACTTC. Protein sequence: CASSPGSGTSGGPSYEQYF.